This T cell receptor beta chain is from a study of metastatic and nonmetastatic thyroid tumors. Study-level information: Where malignant and benign thyroid patients were concerned, repertoires were compared across blood and tumor or nodule tissue. Study outcomes and limitations: In both blood and tumor samples, TCR beta diversity was reported significantly higher for malignant than benign nodules.

This CDR3 region has 13 residues. Trimming left V 3 bases short and J 8 bases short, with 13 bases between. In this sample, this clone turned up a few times. Antigen unknown. Using MiXCR, TCRdb re-called clones from the PCR reads. The sample includes 11,000 to 15,000 clones, 3% to 4.5% of them seen just once. Every patient was untreated before thyroid surgery. The clonotype originates from a female donor with papillary thyroid cancer or a benign thyroid nodule (not recorded which). Some clones in this sample may be carry-over from other donors' samples. The chain has TRBV12-3 or TRBV12-4 and TRBJ1-2; D is unclear. The sequenced material came from tumor tissue. CDR3 nucleotides: TGTGCCAGCAGTTTTAGAGGGCAGCTGGGCTACACCTTC. Translation: CASSFRGQLGYTF.